A single sample is the source of the 27 T cell receptor beta chains below, sequenced in a study of molecular identifiers for immune sequencing clone quantification. TCRdb re-derived calls from the PCR reads in MiXCR, one entry per CDR3 protein. The table lists roughly 300,000 distinct CDR3 sequences, roughly 24% of them singletons, with around 0.74% in the top ten. Material: naive CD8+ T cells from blood, with Jurkat cell RNA spiked in. Subset specified: FACS-sorted CD8+CD4-CCR7+CD45RA+ naive T cells. The receptors derive from a human donor in good health. Some libraries in this study had Jurkat cell RNA spiked in.

This clonotype has only one observation. A single base separates this from a much larger clone, so it may be a read error. V usage is TRBV7-3 and J usage is TRBJ2-7; D may be TRBD2 (5 bases). Germline CDR1 SGHTA, CDR2 FQGTGA. This CDR3 has 15 residues. CDR3 in amino acids: CASSLFGGSYYEQDF. DNA of the CDR3: TGTGCCAGCAGCTTGTTTGGAGGCAGCTATTACGAGCAGGACTTC.

The chain carries TRBV5-6 and TRBJ2-7, with TRBD1 matching 7 bases. Trimming at V came to 4 bases and at J to 3 bases, leaving 7 bases not matched to a gene. Germline values: CDR1 SGHDT, CDR2 YYEEEE. This CDR3 spans 14 amino acids. Written as DNA, the CDR3 is TGTGCCAGCAGCCCGGAGGCAGGGGGCTACGAGCAGTACTTC. Translating gives CASSPEAGGYEQYF. The full variable domain, completed using reference TRBV5-6 and TRBJ2-7, is DAGVTQSPTHLIKTRGQQVTLRCSPKSGHDTVSWYQQALGQGPQFIFQYYEEEERQRGNFPDRFSGHQFPNYSSELNVNALLLGDSALYLCASSPEAGGYEQYFGPGTRLTVT.

About this clonotype itself: Mismatch with germline at one junction end may stem from a read error. The CDR3 nucleotides are TGTGCCCGCAGTTTATCGGCCCGGGCCCTGTCTGGGGCCAACGTCCTGACTTTC. This translates into CARSLSARALSGANVLTF. V is TRBV27 and J is TRBJ2-6; D gene uncertain. Germline CDR1 and CDR2: MNHEY and SMNVEV (reference sequence). The CDR3 spans 18 residues.

This clonotype was recorded at least ten times. The J gene is TRBJ2-3, the V gene TRBV19; D is uncertain. Germline CDR1 LNHDA, CDR2 SQIVND (reference sequence). Trimming removed 2 bases from V and 4 bases from J, with 4 bases in between. The CDR3 loop spans 12 amino acids. The CDR3 DNA reads TGTGCCAGTAGTATACGGGCAGATACGCAGTATTTT. It encodes CASSIRADTQYF.

Regarding this clonotype: One end of the junction varies from germline; a read error may be responsible. V gene TRBV12-3 or TRBV12-4 combines with J gene TRBJ2-1; D gene uncertain. CDR3 size: 12 residues. In DNA form, the CDR3 reads TGTGCCAGCAGCCCTTCAGGCAATGGGCAGTTCTTC. This translates into CASSPSGNGQFF.

This chain links TRBV9 with TRBJ1-1, with TRBD1 identical over 11 bases. V shed 2 bases and J 10 bases; nucleotides not matched to a gene: 10. The CDR3 spans 15 residues. CDR1 is SGDLS, CDR2 YYNGEE, per germline. In DNA form, the CDR3 reads TGTGCCAGCAGCGTGGGGACAGGGGGAATCGCTGGAGCTTTCTTT. It translates to CASSVGTGGIAGAFF. Drawing the rest from reference TRBV9 and TRBJ1-1, the complete variable domain is DSGVTQTPKHLITATGQRVTLRCSPRSGDLSVYWYQQSLDQGLQFLIQYYNGEERAKGNILERFSAQQFPDLHSELNLSSLELGDSALYFCASSVGTGGIAGAFFGQGTRLTVV.

This clonotype appeared a few times. The rearrangement uses TRBV7-9 and TRBJ1-5; D is uncertain. This CDR3 spans 15 amino acids. The germline V gene has CDR1 SEHNR and CDR2 FQNEAQ (reference sequence). The germline V and J ends were trimmed by 1 base and 3 bases, with 10 bases remaining between them. CDR3 coding DNA: TGTGCCAGCAGCTTAGGAGGTTGGGTCAATCAGCCCCAGCATTTT. It is translated as CASSLGGWVNQPQHF.

A word on this clonotype: Since a much larger clone is just one base distant, this may be a read error. The chain employs TRBV7-6 and TRBJ2-3; tentatively, D is TRBD1 (6 bases). This CDR3 is 15 amino acids long. Per the germline V gene, CDR1 is SGHVS and CDR2 is FNYEAQ. The CDR3: CTSSLSGASTDTQYF. The DNA for the CDR3 is TGTACCAGCAGCTTATCAGGGGCTAGCACAGATACGCAGTATTTT.

The chain employs TRBV5-8 and TRBJ1-4; D remains ambiguous. This CDR3 region has 13 residues. V was pared by 0 bases and J by 5 bases, with 5 bases between. The V gene's germline CDR1 is SGHTS and CDR2 YDEGEE. CDR3 amino acids: CASSLVTNEKLFF. The DNA for the CDR3 is TGTGCCAGCAGCTTGGTGACAAATGAAAAACTGTTTTTT.

This clonotype showed up many times. The chain is built from TRBV5-1 and TRBJ2-7, with D perhaps TRBD2 (5 bases). In germline, CDR1 is SGHRS, CDR2 YFSETQ. The CDR3 extends over 14 amino acids. V was shortened by 0 bases and J by 4 bases, with 11 bases between the two germline ends. Here the CDR3 DNA reads TGCGCCAGCAGCTTGGCCGGACTTCAATACGAGCAGTACTTC. Translation: CASSLAGLQYEQYF. The whole variable domain, filled in from reference TRBV5-1 and TRBJ2-7, reads KAGVTQTPRYLIKTRGQQVTLSCSPISGHRSVSWYQQTPGQGLQFLFEYFSETQRNKGNFPGRFSGRQFSNSRSEMNVSTLELGDSALYLCASSLAGLQYEQYFGPGTRLTVT.

This clonotype has ten or more counts. The chain combines TRBV19 with TRBJ2-7, with 9 bases that match TRBD1. Germline lookup yields CDR1 LNHDA and CDR2 SQIVND (reference sequence). The CDR3 covers 14 residues. With 5 bases clipped from V and 1 base from J, the junction kept 3 bases outside the gene matches. DNA for the CDR3: TGTGCCAGTAGTGCGACAGGGGGATCCTACGAGCAGTACTTC. Translation gives CASSATGGSYEQYF.

This clonotype has ten or more counts. This rearrangement joins TRBV11-2 to TRBJ2-1, with 7 bases fitting TRBD2. The germline V gene encodes CDR1 SGHAT and CDR2 FQNNGV. V lost 0 bases and J lost 3; bases outside the gene matches: 2. CDR3 size: 15 residues. The CDR3 region has the DNA TGTGCCAGCAGCTTAGAGCGGGGGAACTACAATGAGCAGTTCTTC. It yields the protein CASSLERGNYNEQFF.

This clonotype has more than one count but fewer than ten. The J gene is TRBJ2-3, the V gene TRBV30, with 8 bases matching TRBD2. V was pared by 0 bases and J by 6 bases, with 5 bases of the junction left unmatched. The CDR3 covers 14 residues. CDR1 and CDR2 (germline): GTSNPN, SVGIG (reference sequence). CDR3 sequence reads: CAWSVISGVDTQYF. The CDR3 bases are TGTGCCTGGAGTGTAATTAGCGGGGTGGATACGCAGTATTTT.

In its sample, this clonotype was seen many times. The chain carries TRBV12-3 or TRBV12-4 and TRBJ2-7; 9 bases agree with TRBD1. The CDR3 has 13 amino acids. With 6 bases clipped from V and 6 bases from J, the junction kept 6 bases outside the gene matches. CDR3 sequence reads: CASSLQGAGEQYF. Here the CDR3 DNA reads TGTGCCAGCAGCCTACAGGGGGCTGGCGAGCAGTACTTC.

The chain uses TRBV2 and TRBJ1-1; the match to TRBD1 covers 12 bases. The germline gives CDR1 SNHLY, CDR2 FYNNEI. The V segment lost 1 base and the J segment 10 bases; nucleotides outside the gene matches: 10. This CDR3 spans 16 amino acids. CDR3 bases: TGTGCCAGCAGTGAAGGGTTTTGGGACAGGGGGCCAGGAGCTTTCTTT. Translated, it gives CASSEGFWDRGPGAFF. Complete variable domain (other parts from reference TRBV2 and TRBJ1-1): EPEVTQTPSHQVTQMGQEVILRCVPISNHLYFYWYRQILGQKVEFLVSFYNNEISEKSEIFDDQFSVERPDGSNFTLKIRSTKLEDSAMYFCASSEGFWDRGPGAFFGQGTRLTVV.

V is TRBV12-3 or TRBV12-4 and J is TRBJ1-4; D is unresolved. Trimming stripped 2 bases from V and 6 bases from J, with 13 bases between. This CDR3 region has 15 residues. The CDR3 DNA sequence: TGTGCCAGCAGTTTAAGGCAGGTTAAGGATGAAAAACTGTTTTTT. Protein product: CASSLRQVKDEKLFF.

This clonotype was seen many times. The chain recombines TRBV7-2 with TRBJ2-7; 8 bases match TRBD2. Losses at the gene ends were 5 bases for V and 2 bases for J; bases not matched to a gene: 11. Germline V lookup: CDR1 SGHTA, CDR2 FQGNSA. The CDR3 has 16 residues. In DNA form, the CDR3 reads TGTGCCAGCAGCCGTGCTACCGGGACTAGAGCCTACGAGCAGTACTTC. Translated, it gives CASSRATGTRAYEQYF. Full variable domain (rest looked up from reference TRBV7-2 and TRBJ2-7): GAGVSQSPSNKVTEKGKDVELRCDPISGHTALYWYRQSLGQGLEFLIYFQGNSAPDKSGLPSDRFSAERTGGSVSTLTIQRTQQEDSAVYLCASSRATGTRAYEQYFGPGTRLTVT.

Many counts were recorded for this clonotype. V is TRBV19 and J is TRBJ2-1; 9 nucleotides match TRBD1. CDR3 length: 15 residues. The V segment lost 6 bases and the J segment 1 base; nucleotides outside the gene matches: 4. The germline gives CDR1 LNHDA, CDR2 SQIVND (reference sequence). The CDR3 sequence: CASRGQGPSYNEQFF. The CDR3 DNA follows: TGTGCCAGTAGGGGACAGGGACCTTCCTACAATGAGCAGTTCTTC.

The sample holds many counts of this clonotype. This chain uses TRBV13 with TRBJ2-7, with D perhaps matching TRBD1 (6 bases). Germline CDR1 and CDR2: PRHDT and FYEKMQ (reference sequence). The CDR3 is made up of 16 amino acids. Trimming removed 0 bases from V and 0 bases from J, with 12 bases in between. The CDR3 reads CASSLGRGLTSYEQYF. The CDR3 DNA reads as TGTGCCAGCAGCTTAGGCAGGGGCCTAACCTCCTACGAGCAGTACTTC.

This clonotype was seen ten or more times. The chain combines TRBV5-6 with TRBJ1-4; 7 bases are shared with TRBD1. The length of the CDR3 is 16 residues. CDR1 and CDR2 (germline): SGHDT, YYEEEE. The V gene end was trimmed by 4 bases and the J gene end by 0 bases; junction bases not matched to a gene: 6. The CDR3 region is CASSEDRFATNEKLFF. The CDR3 nucleotides are TGTGCCAGCAGCGAGGACAGGTTTGCAACTAATGAAAAACTGTTTTTT.

This clonotype was detected a few times. The rearrangement uses TRBV3-2 and TRBJ2-7; the D call of TRBD1 is as the table states it, not checked on the DNA. TRBV3-2 is tagged as a pseudogene. This CDR3 contains 15 residues. DNA for the CDR3: TGTGCCAGCAGCCCACGGGACAGCAACTCCTACGAGCAGTACTTC. Translated: CASSPRDSNSYEQYF.

In its sample, this clonotype was seen many times. This chain links TRBV28 with TRBJ1-1; D gene unclear. CDR1 is MDHEN and CDR2 is SYDVKM in the germline V gene. This CDR3 contains 13 residues. V was clipped by 7 bases and J by 2 bases, with 11 bases between them. As DNA, the CDR3 is TGTGCCAGCAAAACTTTAATCAACACTGAAGCTTTCTTT. This codes for CASKTLINTEAFF. The variable domain in full, with the rest retrieved from reference TRBV28 and TRBJ1-1, is DVKVTQSSRYLVKRTGEKVFLECVQDMDHENMFWYRQDPGLGLRLIYFSYDVKMKEKGDIPEGYSVSREKKERFSLILESASTNQTSMYLCASKTLINTEAFFGQGTRLTVV.

The rearrangement links TRBV19 to TRBJ1-1; D is unclear. Germline CDR1 LNHDA, CDR2 SQIVND (reference sequence). V shed 4 bases and J shed 1 base, with 13 bases lying between them. The CDR3 is 15 residues long. CDR3 bases: TGTGCCAGTAGTACCCGACACGGTGCGAACACTGAAGCTTTCTTT. Its translation is CASSTRHGANTEAFF. Using reference TRBV19 and TRBJ1-1 for the parts outside the CDR3, the full variable domain is DGGITQSPKYLFRKEGQNVTLSCEQNLNHDAMYWYRQDPGQGLRLIYYSQIVNDFQKGDIAEGYSVSREKKESFPLTVTSAQKNPTAFYLCASSTRHGANTEAFFGQGTRLTVV.

Many counts were recorded for this clonotype. The V and J genes are TRBV20-1 and TRBJ2-4; 7 bases match TRBD1. J gave up 2 bases and V 4 bases, and 11 bases lay outside the gene matches. Per germline, CDR1 DFQATT and CDR2 SNEGSKA (reference sequence). The CDR3 contains 16 residues. The CDR3, as DNA: TGCAGTGCTATAGACAGGGAGTATGAGTCCAAAAACATTCAGTACTTC. Protein sequence: CSAIDREYESKNIQYF.

Comments on this clonotype: A read error is possible here, since a much larger clone lies one base away. This chain links TRBV6-5 with TRBJ2-3; possibly TRBD1 for D (6 bases). There are 14 residues in the CDR3. The V gene's germline CDR1 is MNHEY and CDR2 SVGAGI. V was pared by 6 bases and J by 2 bases, with 12 bases between. CDR3 sequence reads: CASSPYRVTDTQYF. The CDR3 nucleotides read TGTGCCAGCAGCCCTTACAGGGTCACAGATACGCAGTATTTT.

This chain links TRBV28 with TRBJ1-5, with D unclear. CDR1 and CDR2 from the germline V gene are MDHEN and SYDVKM. Trimming took off 3 bases at V and 5 bases at J, with 14 bases between the two ends. There are 15 residues in the CDR3. The CDR3 reads CASSLVGYYDQPQHF. The DNA of the CDR3 is TGTGCCAGCAGTTTGGTCGGCTACTACGATCAGCCCCAGCATTTT.

Comments on this clonotype: This may be a read error, as it is one base from a much larger clone. The V and J genes are TRBV6-6 and TRBJ1-5; D is perhaps TRBD1 (5 bases). Trimming stripped 5 bases from V and 0 bases from J, with 14 bases between. Germline lookup yields CDR1 MNHNY and CDR2 SVGAGI (reference sequence). The CDR3 has 16 residues. The CDR3 region has the DNA TGTGCCAGCAGTGCAGGGACGATTCTTAGCAATCAGCCCCAGCATTTT. Residues: CASSAGTILSNQPQHF.